The clone carrying this T cell receptor beta chain was recorded a few times. The antigen is unknown. Germline is not matched at one junction end, which may reflect a read error. TCRdb independently ran MiXCR on the 5' RACE reads; one entry per CDR3 protein. Of 250,000 to 300,000 distinct CDR3 sequences listed, roughly 4.8% are singletons. The sample belongs to a study of T cells after yellow fever vaccination. The wider study: Each low-cell-number fraction was prepared by means of SMART-Seq v4 Ultra Low Input. The study, taken as a whole, reports: After the booster, nearly 98% of CD4 and about 90% of CD8 primary-response clones were re-detected.

This CDR3 has 13 residues. The TCR sequence derives from a man aged 18-30 years who received the YFV17D yellow fever vaccine. Sequencing used CD4+ T cells sorted from PBMCs, obtained on the day of the yellow fever booster vaccination. V is TRBV12-3 or TRBV12-4 and J is TRBJ1-2; 8 bases align to TRBD1. The CDR3 DNA is TGTGCCAGCAGTTTCAACAGGGGGGAAGGGGGGTCCTTC. As protein: CASSFNRGEGGSF.